This T cell receptor (beta chain) was sequenced for a study of shared clonotypes between healthy human individuals. Points on this clone: Its target is unknown. Other DNA sequences in the sample encode the same CDR3.

Regarding the study as a whole: Sorted-subset samples were not fully sequenced, rarefaction indicated. Relative to memory subsets, naive subsets generally showed larger estimated richness.

Several immunoSEQ plates received, in even portions, the genomic DNA of each subset. TCRdb's table, derived via immunoSEQ multiplex PCR, lists solely in-frame clones and lacks some. The sample yields fewer than 3 million clones, around 92% seen once. This receptor was taken from a young man in good health. Some clones in this sample may be carry-over from other donors' samples. Input material: naive CD4+ T cells from PBMCs. This sample's subset: CD45RA+ positively selected.

CDR3 sequence reads: CASSLGQGDYEQYF. CDR3 nucleotide sequence: TGCGCCAGCAGCTTGGGACAGGGCGACTACGAGCAGTACTTC. The chain has TRBV5-1 and TRBJ2-7, with 7 bases aligning to TRBD1. Germline lookup yields CDR1 SGHRS and CDR2 YFSETQ. The CDR3 totals 14 residues. The J segment lost 3 bases and the V segment lost 0 bases, leaving 3 bases of the junction unmatched.